The source of this T cell receptor beta chain is a study of blood T cell repertoires in COVID-19. Study-wide background: In each case, the material was cDNA or gDNA derived from T cells, B-cell-depleted T cells, or PBMCs.

In the original analysis: Estimation of nucleated cell counts relied on the amplification of reference gene primers. Measured with immunoSEQ multiplex PCR; TCRdb has only the in-frame clones, and not every one. V, J and clone size derive from that table, while D and trimming were established from the DNA sequence. The sample records fewer than 80,000 clones, 92% being singletons. This receptor was obtained from a human donor in a cohort sampled during active COVID-19. Sequencing was performed on peripheral blood.

The DNA for the CDR3 is TGTGCCAGCAGTTTACAGACTAGAGGAGGGATTAGTGAAGCTTTCTTT. Translated: CASSLQTRGGISEAFF. This chain connects TRBV27 to TRBJ1-1; no definite D call. The length of the CDR3 is 16 residues. Between the trimmed V and J ends, which lost 2 bases and 7 bases, there was a span of 20 bases. Per germline, CDR1 MNHEY and CDR2 SMNVEV (reference sequence).